The 29 T cell receptor beta chains listed next were all sequenced from one sample in a study of post-analysis software for immune sequencing data. Study-level points and caveats: TRBV5-6, TRBV5-1 and TRBV20-1 were among four or five TRBV segments more frequent in patients than controls.

Sequencing libraries made from TCR beta cDNA carried unique molecular identifiers. TCRdb re-analysed the PCR reads in MiXCR, keeping a single row per CDR3 protein. The table shows fewer than 850,000 distinct CDR3 sequences, with approximately 30% occurring only once. Their antigen targets remain unknown. The source material was blood. These receptors all stem from a girl aged 5-17 years with multiple sclerosis.

The chain employs TRBV27 and TRBJ2-1, with 7 bases aligning to TRBD1. The junction had 3 bases not matched to a gene; V was cut back by 5 bases and J by 8 bases. The germline gives CDR1 MNHEY, CDR2 SMNVEV (reference sequence). This CDR3 spans 12 amino acids. This chain's CDR3 is CASSRQGDEQFF. CDR3 bases: TGTGCCAGCAGTAGACAGGGCGATGAGCAGTTCTTC.

In its sample, this clonotype was seen a few times. The CDR3 sequence is CASSLRGEPQETQYF. CDR3 nucleotide sequence: TGTGCCAGCAGTTTACGAGGGGAGCCCCAAGAGACCCAGTACTTC. The V call is TRBV12-3 or TRBV12-4, the J call TRBJ2-5, with D possibly called TRBD1 or TRBD2 (5 bases each). Trimming shortened V by 2 bases and J by 1 base, and 11 bases separated the two germline ends. The length of the CDR3 is 15 residues.

A few counts support this clonotype. The V call is TRBV10-2, the J call TRBJ1-1; TRBD1 might be the D (6 bases). V was trimmed by 5 bases and J by 1 base, leaving 14 bases between them. This CDR3 is built from 15 residues. Looked up from germline, CDR1 is WSHSY and CDR2 is SAAADI. Here the CDR3 reads CASSWSGTKNTEAFF. DNA of the CDR3: TGCGCCAGCAGTTGGAGTGGGACAAAGAACACTGAAGCTTTCTTT.

This chain connects TRBV29-1 to TRBJ2-5; D is possibly TRBD2 (7 bases). This CDR3 comprises 13 residues. The V end lost 4 bases, the J end lost 5 bases, and 14 bases lay between the germline ends. Looked up from germline, CDR1 is SQVTM and CDR2 is ANQGSEA. The CDR3 loop reads CSVGGGADETQYF. DNA of the CDR3: TGCAGCGTTGGTGGGGGGGCGGATGAGACCCAGTACTTC.

The V call is TRBV5-1, the J call TRBJ2-7; D may be TRBD2 (6 bases). Germline values: CDR1 SGHRS, CDR2 YFSETQ. This CDR3 spans 14 amino acids. V was pared by 0 bases and J by 6 bases, with 13 bases between. DNA for the CDR3: TGCGCCAGCAGCTTGGCTCTGGGACTGGGCGAGCAGTACTTC. Its translation: CASSLALGLGEQYF.

The chain uses TRBV20-1 and TRBJ2-7; no definite D call. The CDR3 has 11 amino acids. V was pared by 3 bases and J by 2 bases, with 5 bases between. Germline V gene sequence: CDR1 DFQATT, CDR2 SNEGSKA (reference sequence). CDR3 DNA: TGCAGTGCTAGTGTAACCTACGAGCAGTACTTC. Protein sequence: CSASVTYEQYF.

This clonotype was seen many times. The chain carries TRBV4-3 and TRBJ2-4; 7 bases are a match to TRBD1. There are 15 residues in the CDR3. Germline V gene lookup returns CDR1 LGHNA and CDR2 YSLEER. V dropped 0 bases and J dropped 3; count of bases not matched to a gene: 2. CDR3 loop: CASSQDGDSKNIQYF. The CDR3 region has the DNA TGCGCCAGCAGCCAAGATGGGGACAGCAAAAACATTCAGTACTTC.

The chain combines TRBV6-5 with TRBJ2-1; 10 nucleotides line up with TRBD2. The CDR3 sequence is 15 residues long. Germline V lookup: CDR1 MNHEY, CDR2 SVGAGI. The trim removed 6 bases at V and 0 bases at J, leaving 2 bases unmatched. This CDR3 reads CASSGTSDSYNEQFF. DNA of the CDR3: TGTGCCAGCAGCGGGACTAGCGACTCCTACAATGAGCAGTTCTTC.

This clonotype was detected ten times or more. The genes are TRBV15 and TRBJ1-2; 7 bases are shared with TRBD1. Germline V CDR1 and CDR2: LNHNV, YYDKDF (reference sequence). V was clipped by 1 base and J by 3 bases; unmatched bases: 5. The CDR3 is 15 residues long. The CDR3 DNA reads as TGTGCCACCAGCAGAGCCGACAGGGTTTACTATGGCTACACCTTC. It codes for CATSRADRVYYGYTF. Full variable domain (outside the CDR3, taken from reference TRBV15 and TRBJ1-2): DAMVIQNPRYQVTQFGKPVTLSCSQTLNHNVMYWYQQKSSQAPKLLFHYYDKDFNNEADTPDNFQSRRPNTSFCFLDIRSPGLGDTAMYLCATSRADRVYYGYTFGSGTRLTVV.

The V gene is TRBV7-2, the J gene TRBJ2-6; D perhaps matches TRBD2 (5 bases). V shed 3 bases and J shed 0 bases, with 15 bases lying between them. The CDR3 contains 18 residues. The V gene's germline CDR1 is SGHTA and CDR2 FQGNSA. Written as DNA, the CDR3 is TGTGCCAGCAGCTTCCGCGACTACTCCGCCTCTGGGGCCAACGTCCTGACTTTC. It specifies CASSFRDYSASGANVLTF.

The gene calls are TRBV15 and TRBJ2-7; D may match TRBD1 or TRBD2 (6 bases each). V shed 1 base and J shed 4 bases, with 14 bases lying between them. CDR1 and CDR2 (germline): LNHNV, YYDKDF (reference sequence). The CDR3 contains 15 residues. CDR3 DNA sequence: TGTGCCACCAGCAGAGGCTCGGGGGCTCGGTACGAGCAGTACTTC. It codes for CATSRGSGARYEQYF.

The chain employs TRBV6-1 and TRBJ1-1; D is unclear. The CDR3 totals 14 residues. The germline V gene encodes CDR1 MNHNS and CDR2 SASEGT. With 5 bases removed from V and 2 bases from J, the gap between germline ends came to 12 bases. CDR3 loop: CASSLIGSNTEAFF. The CDR3 nucleotides read TGTGCCAGCAGTTTAATCGGGAGCAACACTGAAGCTTTCTTT.

This clonotype has a count of ten or more. The chain links TRBV4-3 to TRBJ2-1; D might be TRBD2 (6 bases). From germline, CDR1 is LGHNA and CDR2 YSLEER. The CDR3 length is 14 residues. The V end lost 0 bases, the J end lost 10 bases, and 13 bases lay between the germline ends. CDR3 bases: TGCGCCAGCAGCCAAGATGTCGGGGGTTGGGAGCAGTTCTTC. The encoded protein is CASSQDVGGWEQFF.

This clonotype was counted between two and nine times. Germline is not matched at one junction end, which may reflect a read error. The chain couples TRBV9 to TRBJ2-7; D is perhaps TRBD1 or TRBD2 (5 bases each). The CDR3 is 13 residues long. Germline lookup yields CDR1 SGDLS and CDR2 YYNGEE. The CDR3 DNA sequence: TGTGCCAGCAGCGTAAGGGGAGACTACGGGCAGTACTTC. It codes for CASSVRGDYGQYF.

The chain combines TRBV6-6 with TRBJ1-2; a weak D match, TRBD1 (5 bases). Trimming left V 8 bases short and J 0 bases short, with 13 bases between. CDR1 MNHNY and CDR2 SVGAGI come from the germline V gene (reference sequence). This CDR3 has 14 amino acids. CDR3 DNA sequence: TGTGCCAGCCTGGGGGTTCCTACTAACTATGGCTACACCTTC. This gives the protein CASLGVPTNYGYTF.

Ten or more counts support this clonotype. The CDR3 sequence: CSVEFQGTDTQYF. The CDR3 DNA follows: TGCAGCGTTGAATTCCAGGGGACAGATACGCAGTATTTT. The chain employs TRBV29-1 and TRBJ2-3, with D maybe TRBD1 (6 bases). The germline gives CDR1 SQVTM, CDR2 ANQGSEA. Trimming took 2 bases from V and 3 from J, leaving 9 bases between them. There are 13 residues in the CDR3.

This sequence joins TRBV27 and TRBJ2-1; 7 bases are shared with TRBD1. The J segment lost 7 bases and the V segment lost 0 bases, leaving 9 bases of the junction unmatched. The CDR3 loop spans 16 amino acids. The germline CDR1 and CDR2 sequences are MNHEY and SMNVEV (reference sequence). CDR3 coding DNA: TGTGCCAGCAGTTTATCGAGAAGGGGGCAGTGGAATGAGCAGTTCTTC. The encoded protein is CASSLSRRGQWNEQFF.

V and J are TRBV4-3 and TRBJ2-1; the match to TRBD1 covers 7 bases. V was pared by 0 bases and J by 3 bases, with 8 bases of the junction left unmatched. Germline values: CDR1 LGHNA, CDR2 YSLEER. The length of the CDR3 is 17 residues. CDR3 loop: CASSQEWSGQRYNEQFF. CDR3 nucleotide sequence: TGCGCCAGCAGCCAAGAGTGGTCGGGACAGCGCTACAATGAGCAGTTCTTC.

This clonotype was counted only a few times. The chain combines TRBV29-1 with TRBJ1-5, with 8 bases fitting TRBD1. The CDR3 runs to 14 residues. The germline gives CDR1 SQVTM, CDR2 ANQGSEA. The trim removed 4 bases at V and 6 bases at J, leaving 8 bases unmatched. DNA of the CDR3: TGCAGCGTTGGGACAGGGTTGGACGGTCAGCCCCAGCATTTT. Translating it yields CSVGTGLDGQPQHF.

This clonotype was observed many times. This rearrangement joins TRBV7-2 to TRBJ2-3; D ambiguous. With 1 base removed from V and 4 bases from J, the gap between germline ends came to 9 bases. Germline assignment: CDR1 SGHTA and CDR2 FQGNSA. CDR3 length equals 14 residues. CDR3: CASSLDRIPDTQYF. As DNA, the CDR3 is TGTGCCAGCAGCTTAGACCGTATCCCAGATACGCAGTATTTT.

This clonotype came up many times. This chain links TRBV28 with TRBJ2-7; no reliable D call. The V gene lost 2 bases and the J gene lost 5 bases, with 10 bases spanning the gap. CDR3 length equals 13 residues. In germline, CDR1 is MDHEN, CDR2 SYDVKM. DNA for the CDR3: TGTGCCAGCAGTTTAGCCCTCCAGAACGAGCAGTACTTC. Translation: CASSLALQNEQYF.

This clonotype was seen a few times. The J gene is TRBJ2-1, the V gene TRBV9; 9 bases align to TRBD1. Trimming at V came to 3 bases and at J to 2 bases, leaving 3 bases not matched to a gene. Germline CDR1 reads SGDLS; CDR2 reads YYNGEE. CDR3 length: 15 amino acids. The CDR3 DNA is TGTGCCAGCAGCGGGGGGACAGGGCCCTACAATGAGCAGTTCTTC. Translating gives CASSGGTGPYNEQFF.

The CDR3 reads CASSEAPGKGQPQHF. As DNA, the CDR3 is TGTGCCAGCAGTGAAGCTCCGGGGAAGGGTCAGCCCCAGCATTTT. This chain joins TRBV6-1 and TRBJ1-5; the D is unclear. V was pared by 0 bases and J by 6 bases, with 12 bases between. The CDR3 runs to 15 residues. Germline lookup yields CDR1 MNHNS and CDR2 SASEGT.

This chain uses TRBV28 with TRBJ1-4; D gene unclear. The CDR3 runs 15 residues. Between the trimmed V and J ends, which lost 6 bases and 0 bases, there was a span of 11 bases. Germline CDR1 is MDHEN and CDR2 is SYDVKM. DNA for the CDR3: TGTGCCAGCAGGGCTGGTTTGGCAACTAATGAAAAACTGTTTTTT. The encoded protein is CASRAGLATNEKLFF.

This sequence joins TRBV20-1 and TRBJ2-3, with TRBD2 identical over 13 bases. The CDR3 contains 16 residues. Germline V gene data show CDR1 as DFQATT and CDR2 as SNEGSKA (reference sequence). The J segment lost 0 bases and the V segment lost 6 bases, leaving 6 bases of the junction unmatched. The CDR3 DNA is TGCAGTGCCTCGACTAGCGGGAGGTCTAGCACAGATACGCAGTATTTT. Its protein is CSASTSGRSSTDTQYF.

Comment on this clonotype: A much larger clone is a single base away; this may be a read error. The chain couples TRBV29-1 to TRBJ2-1, with 9 bases fitting TRBD1. V was clipped by 4 bases and J by 12 bases; unmatched bases: 10. Germline V lookup: CDR1 SQVTM, CDR2 ANQGSEA. The CDR3 extends over 13 amino acids. The CDR3 loop is CSVGQGGGDGQFF. The CDR3, as DNA: TGCAGCGTTGGACAGGGGGGCGGTGATGGGCAGTTCTTC.

This clonotype was counted only a few times. V usage is TRBV29-1 and J usage is TRBJ2-1, with 8 bases aligning to TRBD2. Germline V lookup: CDR1 SQVTM, CDR2 ANQGSEA. With V trimmed by 2 bases and J by 6 bases, 3 bases remained unmatched. There are 13 residues in the CDR3. CDR3 loop: CSVERTSRNEQFF. The CDR3 region has the DNA TGCAGCGTTGAACGGACTAGCCGCAATGAGCAGTTCTTC.

The chain's CDR3 is CSAREGRQYNEQFF. CDR3 nucleotide sequence: TGCAGTGCTAGAGAGGGGCGGCAATACAATGAGCAGTTCTTC. The genes are TRBV20-1 and TRBJ2-1; possible D gene TRBD1, 5 bases. V was pared by 0 bases and J by 4 bases, with 10 bases between. Germline-derived CDR1 and CDR2 are DFQATT and SNEGSKA (reference sequence). The CDR3 spans 14 residues.

The CDR3 coding sequence is TGCGCCAGCAGCATGACCTTGGATGAGCAGTTCTTC. Its translation is CASSMTLDEQFF. The chain employs TRBV5-1 and TRBJ2-1; unclear D gene. This CDR3 is 12 amino acids long. The germline V gene encodes CDR1 SGHRS and CDR2 YFSETQ. Trimming left V 4 bases short and J 8 bases short, with 10 bases between.